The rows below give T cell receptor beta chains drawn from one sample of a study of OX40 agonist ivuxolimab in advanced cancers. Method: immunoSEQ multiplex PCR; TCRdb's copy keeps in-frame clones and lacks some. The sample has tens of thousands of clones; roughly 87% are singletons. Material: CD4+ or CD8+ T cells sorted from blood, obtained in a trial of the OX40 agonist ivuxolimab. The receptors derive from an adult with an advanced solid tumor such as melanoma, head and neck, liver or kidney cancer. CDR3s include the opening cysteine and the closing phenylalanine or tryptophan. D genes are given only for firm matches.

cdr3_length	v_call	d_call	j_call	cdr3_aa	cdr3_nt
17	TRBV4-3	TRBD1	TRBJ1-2	CASSQQGQGALLGGYTF	TGCGCCAGCAGCCAACAAGGACAGGGGGCGCTTCTAGGTGGCTACACCTTC
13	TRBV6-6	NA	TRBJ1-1	CASSYSEGTEAFF	TGTGCCAGCAGTTACTCGGAAGGGACAGAAGCTTTCTTT
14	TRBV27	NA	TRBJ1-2	CASSREGGVSGYTF	TGTGCCAGCAGTCGCGAAGGAGGGGTGAGCGGCTACACCTTC
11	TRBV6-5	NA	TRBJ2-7	CASSYIDEQYF	TGTGCCAGCAGTTACATAGACGAGCAGTACTTC
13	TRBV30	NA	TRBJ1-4	CAWRRSSNEKLFF	TGTGCCTGGAGGCGCAGTTCTAATGAAAAACTGTTTTTT
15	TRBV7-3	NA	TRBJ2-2	CASSYSSSGAGELFF	TGTGCCAGCAGCTATTCGAGTTCAGGAGCCGGGGAGCTGTTTTTT
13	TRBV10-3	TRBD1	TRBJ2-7	CAMGQGPNEEQYF	TGTGCCATGGGACAGGGGCCCAATGAGGAGCAGTACTTC
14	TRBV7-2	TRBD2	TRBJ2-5	CASSSQGGTETQYF	TGTGCCAGCAGCTCCCAGGGAGGGACAGAGACCCAGTACTTC
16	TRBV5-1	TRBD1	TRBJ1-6	CASSLGQTGAVQPLHF	TGCGCCAGCAGCTTGGGCCAGACAGGGGCCGTCCAACCCCTCCACTTT
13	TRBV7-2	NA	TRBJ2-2	CASSFPRTGELFF	TGTGCCAGCAGCTTCCCCAGGACCGGGGAGCTGTTTTTT
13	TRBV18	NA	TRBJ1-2	CASSPPEGYGYTF	TGTGCCAGCTCACCACCGGAAGGGTATGGCTACACCTTC
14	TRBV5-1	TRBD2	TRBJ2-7	CASSATSATYEQYF	TGCGCCAGCAGCGCGACTAGCGCGACCTACGAGCAGTACTTC
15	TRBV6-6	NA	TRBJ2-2	CASRPKTGFTGELFF	TGTGCCAGCAGACCAAAAACAGGGTTCACCGGGGAGCTGTTTTTT